The clone carrying this T cell receptor (beta chain) turned up a few times. What it binds is unknown. TCRdb fed the reads into MiXCR, producing one record per CDR3 protein. The sample contains approximately 100,000 distinct CDR3 sequences, less than 30% of which appear only once. The data were obtained in a study of T cell repertoires in cytomegalovirus infection. The V gene lost 5 bases and the J gene lost 0 bases, with 11 bases spanning the gap. The CDR3 runs 15 residues. Per the germline V gene, CDR1 is SEHNR and CDR2 is FQNEAQ (reference sequence). The chain is built from TRBV7-9 and TRBJ1-3, with D unresolved. The TCR was taken from a human donor in good health (CMV status not recorded). Some clones in this sample may be carry-over from other donors' samples. This sample comprised CD8+ T cells from cultured PBMCs, obtained from culture after CMV antigen stimulation. CDR3 coding DNA: TGTGCCAGCAGCCTGGACCGCGTCTCTGGAAACACCATATATTTT. Protein: CASSLDRVSGNTIYF.